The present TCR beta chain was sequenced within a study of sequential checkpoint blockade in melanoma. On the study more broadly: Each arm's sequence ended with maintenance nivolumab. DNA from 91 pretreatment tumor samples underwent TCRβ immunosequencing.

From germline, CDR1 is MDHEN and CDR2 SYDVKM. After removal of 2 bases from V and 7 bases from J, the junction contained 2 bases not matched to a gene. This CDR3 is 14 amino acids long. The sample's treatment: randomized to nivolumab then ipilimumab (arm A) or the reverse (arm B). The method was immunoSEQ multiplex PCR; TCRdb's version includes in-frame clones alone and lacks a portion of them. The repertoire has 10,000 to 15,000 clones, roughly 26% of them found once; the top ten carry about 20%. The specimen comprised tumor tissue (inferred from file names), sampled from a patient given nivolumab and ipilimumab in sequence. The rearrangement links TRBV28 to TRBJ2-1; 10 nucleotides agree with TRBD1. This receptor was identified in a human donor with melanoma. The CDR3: CASSLGDRGNEQFF. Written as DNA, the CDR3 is TGTGCCAGCAGTTTAGGGGACAGGGGAAATGAGCAGTTCTTC.